The sequence of this TCR beta chain was determined in a study of blood T cell repertoires in COVID-19. Study details: Acute and convalescent COVID-19 samples came from the United States, Italy and Spain. T cells, B-cell-depleted T cells, or PBMCs supplied cDNA or gDNA.

Seattle researchers signed up patients amid active infection and tracked them longitudinally. Per the study methods: Estimates of nucleated cell counts were drawn from the amplification of reference gene primers. The assay was immunoSEQ multiplex PCR, and TCRdb's table has in-frame clones only and misses some. For V, J and clone size, that table is used; D and trimming come from the DNA. The table has about 300,000 clones, approximately 89% seen once; the top ten hold 1.5% to 2%. Trimming removed 6 bases from V and 7 bases from J, with 15 bases in between. This CDR3 is 13 amino acids long. Per the germline V gene, CDR1 is LNHDA and CDR2 is SQIVND (reference sequence). This clone has at least ten counts.

This chain uses TRBV19 with TRBJ1-2; D is possibly TRBD1 (6 bases). This receptor was obtained from a woman aged 25 to 45 with COVID-19, enrolled during active disease. What was sequenced was peripheral blood. The CDR3 region is CASSIQGTPGYTF. The CDR3 DNA is TGTGCCAGTAGCATTCAGGGGACGCCTGGCTACACCTTC.